This TCR beta chain was identified in a study of CD8+CD57+ T cells in acquired aplastic anemia. Study-wide context: Sorted CD4+ and CD8+ cells gave a mean 3.2 ug DNA, range roughly 0.19 to 30 ug.

Profiling that covered TCR beta VDJ and CDR3 relied on genomic DNA as its template. One entry per CDR3 protein, called by TCRdb with MiXCR from the reads. The sample lists around 250,000 distinct CDR3 sequences; around 60% were seen once. Germline CDR1 reads DFQATT; CDR2 reads SNEGSKA (reference sequence). V was shortened by 1 base and J by 4 bases, with 7 bases between the two germline ends. The CDR3 is 12 residues long. Whole-study findings and limits: Significant differences in CD8+ Simpson's diversity were not observed between patients and controls. Overlap between patients and controls comprised about 28 CD8+ CDR3 sequences.

This clonotype occurred many times. Its antigen remains unidentified. Sequenced sample: sorted CD4+, CD8+, or CD8+CD57+ T cells (not recorded which) from PBMCs. The chain couples TRBV20-1 to TRBJ1-1; D not resolved. This receptor was identified in a human donor with severe aplastic anemia or a healthy control (not recorded which). The CDR3 region is CSARVGSTEAFF. DNA of the CDR3: TGCAGTGCTAGAGTAGGGAGCACTGAAGCTTTCTTT.